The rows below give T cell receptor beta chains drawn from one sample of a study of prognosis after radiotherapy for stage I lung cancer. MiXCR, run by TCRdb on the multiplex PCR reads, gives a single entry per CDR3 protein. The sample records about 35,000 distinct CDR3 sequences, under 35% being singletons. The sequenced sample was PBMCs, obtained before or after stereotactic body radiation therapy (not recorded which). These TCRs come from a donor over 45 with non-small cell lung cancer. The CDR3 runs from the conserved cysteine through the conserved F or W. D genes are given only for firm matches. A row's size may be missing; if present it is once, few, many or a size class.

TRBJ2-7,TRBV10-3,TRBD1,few,CATRDRGIEQYF,TGTGCCACGAGGGACAGGGGGATCGAGCAGTACTTC
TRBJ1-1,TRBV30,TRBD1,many,CAWGQGRTEAFF,TGTGCCTGGGGACAGGGTCGCACTGAAGCTTTCTTT
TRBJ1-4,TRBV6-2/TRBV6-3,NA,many,CASSYRQADEKLFF,TGTGCCAGCAGTTACAGGCAGGCGGACGAAAAACTGTTTTTT
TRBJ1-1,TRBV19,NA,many,CASRPAGNTEAFF,TGTGCCAGTAGACCCGCGGGGAACACTGAAGCTTTCTTT
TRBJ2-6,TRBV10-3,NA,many,CAISEGPRVSGANVLTF,TGTGCCATCAGTGAAGGGCCTCGAGTTTCTGGGGCCAACGTCCTGACTTTC
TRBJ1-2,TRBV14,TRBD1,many,CASSQDWGQGSYTF,TGTGCCAGCAGCCAAGATTGGGGACAGGGAAGCTACACCTTC
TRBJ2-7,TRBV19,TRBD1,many,CASSMGFRGSSFEQYF,TGTGCCAGTAGTATGGGTTTCAGGGGGTCATCGTTCGAGCAGTACTTC
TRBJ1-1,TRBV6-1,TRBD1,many,CASSQGTGALFTEAFF,TGTGCCAGCAGTCAAGGGACAGGGGCCCTTTTCACTGAAGCTTTCTTT
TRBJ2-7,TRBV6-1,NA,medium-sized,CASVSLDPSSYEQYF,TGTGCCAGCGTGTCCCTCGACCCTAGCTCCTACGAGCAGTACTTC
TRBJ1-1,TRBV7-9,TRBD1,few,CASSSQGSTEAFF,TGTGCCAGCAGCTCACAGGGGAGCACTGAAGCTTTCTTT
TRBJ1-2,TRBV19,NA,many,CASTPQTGYGYTF,TGTGCCAGTACTCCCCAGACTGGCTATGGCTACACCTTC
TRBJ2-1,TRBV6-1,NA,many,CASRRGTYYNEQFF,TGTGCCAGCAGGAGGGGAACATACTACAATGAGCAGTTCTTC
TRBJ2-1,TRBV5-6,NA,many,CASSRSRLSDEQFF,TGTGCCAGCAGCCGGAGCCGGTTATCGGATGAGCAGTTCTTC
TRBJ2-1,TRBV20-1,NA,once,CSASLFDNEQFF,TGCAGTGCTAGTTTGTTCGACAATGAGCAGTTCTTC
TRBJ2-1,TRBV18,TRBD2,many,CASYSGTSRSNEQFF,TGTGCCAGCTACTCCGGGACTAGCCGATCCAATGAGCAGTTCTTC
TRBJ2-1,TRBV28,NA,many,CASTPRYRDNEQFF,TGTGCCAGCACCCCACGATACAGGGACAATGAGCAGTTCTTC
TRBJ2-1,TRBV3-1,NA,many,CASSRNLGHLLKYNEQFF,TGTGCCAGCAGCCGTAACCTGGGACACCTGTTAAAGTACAATGAGCAGTTCTTC
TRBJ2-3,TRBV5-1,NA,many,CASSLAPASTDTQYF,TGCGCCAGCAGCTTGGCCCCAGCAAGCACAGATACGCAGTATTTT
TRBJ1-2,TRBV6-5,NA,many,CASSLQSLYGYTF,TGTGCCAGCAGTTTACAGTCTCTCTATGGCTACACCTTC
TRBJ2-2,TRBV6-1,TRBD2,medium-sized,CASSRASGGETGELFF,TGTGCCAGCAGTCGGGCTAGCGGGGGGGAAACCGGGGAGCTGTTTTTT
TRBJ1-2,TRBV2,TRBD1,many,CASTDRDLFRGYTF,TGTGCCAGCACAGACAGGGACCTCTTTCGGGGCTACACCTTC
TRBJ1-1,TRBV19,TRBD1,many,CASKGQGSNTEAFF,TGTGCCAGTAAGGGACAGGGGTCTAATACTGAAGCTTTCTTT
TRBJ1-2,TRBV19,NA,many,CASSIGGRYYGYTF,TGTGCCAGTAGTATAGGTGGCAGGTACTATGGCTACACCTTC
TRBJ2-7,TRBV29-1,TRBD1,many,CSVGTGDHEQYF,TGCAGCGTTGGGACAGGGGATCACGAGCAGTACTTC
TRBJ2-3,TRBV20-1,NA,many,CSEELLTDTQYF,TGCAGTGAGGAGCTACTCACAGATACGCAGTATTTT
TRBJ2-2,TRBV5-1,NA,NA,CASSLGPGATGELFF,TGCGCCAGCAGCTTGGGGCCAGGGGCAACCGGGGAGCTGTTTTTT
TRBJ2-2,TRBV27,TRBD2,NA,CASSQVGGGGAVF,TGTGCCAGCAGCCAAGTCGGGGGGGGGGGAGCTGTTTTT
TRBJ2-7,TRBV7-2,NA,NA,CASSLTSSVVSEQYF,TGTGCCAGCAGCTTAACTAGCTCGGTAGTGAGCGAGCAGTACTTC
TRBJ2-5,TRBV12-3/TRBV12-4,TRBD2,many,CASRRGGGLETQYF,TGTGCCAGCAGACGGGGGGGGGGGCTGGAGACCCAGTACTTC
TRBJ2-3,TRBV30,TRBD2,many,CACPGGLAGGADTQYF,TGTGCCTGCCCCGGAGGACTAGCGGGGGGGGCAGATACGCAGTATTTT
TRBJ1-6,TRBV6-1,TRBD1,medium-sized,CASSERRGYGSPLHF,TGTGCCAGCAGTGAACGCAGGGGGTATGGGTCACCCCTCCACTTT
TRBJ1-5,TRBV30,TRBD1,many,CVWSPGTGDPYSNQPQHF,TGTGTCTGGAGCCCCGGGACAGGGGATCCTTATAGCAATCAGCCCCAGCATTTT
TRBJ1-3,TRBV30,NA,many,CAWTVSGSGNTIYF,TGTGCCTGGACCGTCAGTGGCTCTGGAAACACCATATATTTT
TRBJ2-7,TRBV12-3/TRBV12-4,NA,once,CASSPAGTESYEQYF,TGTGCCAGCAGCCCCGCCGGGACGGAAAGCTACGAGCAGTACTTC
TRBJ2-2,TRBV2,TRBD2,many,CASSEGAGGITGELFF,TGTGCCAGCAGTGAAGGAGCGGGAGGGATCACCGGGGAGCTGTTTTTT
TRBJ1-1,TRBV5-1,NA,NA,CASSFQWEGTEAFF,TGCGCCAGCAGCTTTCAGTGGGAGGGCACTGAAGCTTTCTTT
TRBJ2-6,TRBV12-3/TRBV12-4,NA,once,CASSFGGVGANVLTF,TGTGCCAGCAGTTTTGGAGGGGTCGGGGCCAACGTCCTGACTTTC
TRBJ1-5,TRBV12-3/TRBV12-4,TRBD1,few,CASSWAGGFGQPQHF,TGTGCCAGCAGTTGGGCAGGGGGCTTCGGTCAGCCCCAGCATTTT
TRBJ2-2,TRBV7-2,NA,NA,CASSFSALNTGELFF,TGTGCCAGCAGCTTCTCTGCTCTGAACACCGGGGAGCTGTTTTTT
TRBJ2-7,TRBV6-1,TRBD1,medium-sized,CASRRGTGDGSSYEQYF,TGTGCCAGCAGAAGAGGGACAGGGGATGGAAGCTCCTACGAGCAGTACTTC
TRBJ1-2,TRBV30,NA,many,CAWSAEGLGVNYGYTF,TGTGCCTGGAGTGCGGAAGGGCTGGGGGTTAACTATGGCTACACCTTC
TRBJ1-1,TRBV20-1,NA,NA,CSARWGNTEAFF,TGCAGTGCTCGATGGGGTAACACTGAAGCTTTCTTT
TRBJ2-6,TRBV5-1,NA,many,CASSPVVSGANVLTF,TGCGCCAGCAGCCCCGTAGTCTCTGGGGCCAACGTCCTGACTTTC
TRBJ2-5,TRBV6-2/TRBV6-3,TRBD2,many,CASKLFILAGGRWETQYF,TGTGCCAGCAAACTCTTCATCCTAGCGGGGGGGCGGTGGGAGACCCAGTACTTC
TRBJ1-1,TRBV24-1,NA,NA,CATSEARVGGAAFF,TGTGCCACCAGTGAAGCCAGGGTTGGCGGTGCAGCTTTCTTT
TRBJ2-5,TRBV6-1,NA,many,CASRMGPHPREYF,TGTGCCAGCAGGATGGGACCTCACCCTCGGGAGTACTTC
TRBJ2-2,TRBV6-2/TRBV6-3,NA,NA,CASRKGGMGTGELFF,TGTGCCAGCAGAAAGGGAGGTATGGGCACCGGGGAGCTGTTTTTT
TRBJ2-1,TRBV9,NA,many,CASSVDGGPYNEQFF,TGTGCCAGCAGCGTAGATGGGGGGCCCTACAATGAGCAGTTCTTC
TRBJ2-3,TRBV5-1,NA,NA,CAISLGRPSTDTQYF,TGCGCCATCAGCTTGGGTAGACCTAGCACAGATACGCAGTATTTT
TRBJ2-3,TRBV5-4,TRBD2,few,CASSLLIAGVGDTQYF,TGTGCCAGCAGCTTGCTAATAGCGGGGGTGGGGGATACGCAGTATTTT
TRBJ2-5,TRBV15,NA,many,CATSREAYSQETQYF,TGTGCCACCAGCAGAGAAGCATACAGCCAAGAGACCCAGTACTTC
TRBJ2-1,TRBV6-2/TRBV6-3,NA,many,CASSYPSDKPNEQFF,TGTGCCAGCAGTTACCCCTCCGACAAGCCGAATGAGCAGTTCTTC
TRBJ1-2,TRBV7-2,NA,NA,CASRGQPSPNYGYTF,TGTGCCAGCAGGGGACAACCCTCCCCTAACTATGGCTACACCTTC
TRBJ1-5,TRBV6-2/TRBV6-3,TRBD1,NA,CASRTGQSQPQHF,TGTGCCAGCAGGACAGGGCAAAGTCAGCCCCAGCATTTT
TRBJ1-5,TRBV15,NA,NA,CATSMHREVSNQPQHF,TGTGCCACCAGTATGCACAGGGAGGTCAGCAATCAGCCCCAGCATTTT
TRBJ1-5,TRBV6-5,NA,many,CASSWEVRQPQHF,TGTGCCAGCAGTTGGGAGGTTCGGCAGCCCCAGCATTTT
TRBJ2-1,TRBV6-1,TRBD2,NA,CASSELAGSLYNEQFF,TGTGCCAGCAGTGAGTTAGCGGGGAGCCTTTACAATGAGCAGTTCTTC
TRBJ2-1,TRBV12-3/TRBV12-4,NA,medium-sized,CASSLEVLYNEQFF,TGTGCCAGCAGTTTAGAGGTACTTTACAATGAGCAGTTCTTC
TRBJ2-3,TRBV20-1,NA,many,CSDSGPGGDTQYF,TGCAGTGACTCCGGACCTGGGGGTGATACGCAGTATTTT
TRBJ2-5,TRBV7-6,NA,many,CASSPRGGIGTKETQYF,TGTGCCAGCAGCCCGCGAGGGGGAATTGGGACCAAAGAGACCCAGTACTTC